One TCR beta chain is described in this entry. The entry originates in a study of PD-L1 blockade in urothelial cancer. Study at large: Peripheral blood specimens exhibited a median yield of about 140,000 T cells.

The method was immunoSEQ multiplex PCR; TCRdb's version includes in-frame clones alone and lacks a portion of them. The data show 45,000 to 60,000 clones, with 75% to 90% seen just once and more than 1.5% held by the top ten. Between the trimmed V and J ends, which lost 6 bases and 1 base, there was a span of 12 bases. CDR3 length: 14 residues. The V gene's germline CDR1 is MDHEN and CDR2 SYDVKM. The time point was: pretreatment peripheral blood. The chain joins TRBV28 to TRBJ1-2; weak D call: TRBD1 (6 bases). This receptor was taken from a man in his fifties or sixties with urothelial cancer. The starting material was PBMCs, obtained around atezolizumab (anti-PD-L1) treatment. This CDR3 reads CASSRDRINYGYTF. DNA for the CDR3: TGTGCCAGCAGCCGTGACAGGATTAACTATGGCTACACCTTC.